This is a list of T cell receptor beta chains from one sample in a study of early T cells in non-severe SARS-CoV-2 infection. TCRdb re-called the 5' RACE reads with MiXCR, one entry per CDR3 protein. This repertoire shows fewer than 80,000 distinct CDR3 sequences, approximately 9.5% found once; its top ten account for 5.9%. The material sequenced was whole blood. The origin of the receptors is an adult who was a healthcare worker with PCR-confirmed SARS-CoV-2 infection or an uninfected control (not recorded which). The CDR3 runs from the conserved cysteine through the conserved F or W. A D gene is named only where the DNA matches it firmly. Expanded clones are given a class, and other clones once, few, many or no size at all.

abundance | d_gene | j_gene | v_gene | CDR3aa | CDR3nt
. | TRBD1 | TRBJ1-4 | TRBV19 | CASHRGLANEKLFF | TGTGCCAGTCACAGGGGGCTGGCTAATGAAAAACTGTTTTTT
few | TRBD1 | TRBJ1-1 | TRBV20-1 | CSAIGTGVRGTEAFF | TGCAGTGCAATAGGGACAGGGGTCCGGGGCACTGAAGCTTTCTTT
many | . | TRBJ1-1 | TRBV5-1 | CASTRDLNTEAFF | TGCGCCAGCACCAGGGACTTGAACACTGAAGCTTTCTTT
many | . | TRBJ1-5 | TRBV27 | CASSLSTGQPQHF | TGTGCCAGCAGTTTATCGACTGGCCAGCCCCAGCATTTT
many | TRBD1 | TRBJ1-2 | TRBV6-1 | CASSHGTGDYYGYTF | TGTGCCAGCTCCCACGGGACAGGGGATTACTATGGCTACACCTTC
many | . | TRBJ1-5 | TRBV4-2 | CASSQDLSNQPQHF | TGTGCCAGCAGCCAAGACCTTAGCAATCAGCCCCAGCATTTT
few | . | TRBJ1-4 | TRBV20-1 | CSAREWYLTGVGTNEKLFF | TGCAGTGCTAGAGAATGGTACCTAACGGGCGTTGGCACTAATGAAAAACTGTTTTTT
few | . | TRBJ2-5 | TRBV7-8 | CASSLVPAPRETQYF | TGTGCCAGCAGCTTAGTCCCTGCCCCCCGAGAGACCCAGTACTTC
many | TRBD2 | TRBJ2-1 | TRBV14 | CASSWTSGFDEQFF | TGTGCCAGCAGCTGGACTAGCGGGTTCGATGAGCAGTTCTTC
many | . | TRBJ2-7 | TRBV20-1 | CSASPLLQEQYF | TGCAGTGCTTCCCCCCTTTTGCAGGAGCAGTACTTC
many | . | TRBJ2-1 | TRBV5-1 | CASSLDRNNEQFF | TGCGCCAGCAGCTTGGACAGAAACAATGAGCAGTTCTTC
. | . | TRBJ2-7 | TRBV7-2 | CASSPLWAPEQYF | TGTGCCAGCAGCCCCCTTTGGGCCCCCGAGCAGTACTTC
. | . | TRBJ2-2 | TRBV6-2/TRBV6-3 | CASRDPGELFF | TGTGCCAGTAGGGACCCCGGGGAGCTGTTTTTT
many | TRBD2 | TRBJ2-1 | TRBV5-1 | CASSGLAGISYNEQFF | TGCGCCAGCAGCGGACTAGCGGGCATCTCCTACAATGAGCAGTTCTTC
. | TRBD2 | TRBJ2-5 | TRBV4-2 | CASSQRTSGNNRQETQYF | TGTGCCAGCAGCCAACGGACTAGCGGGAATAATAGACAAGAGACCCAGTACTTC